Below, 18 T cell receptor beta chains from the same sample are listed, as sequenced in a study of blood T cell repertoires in COVID-19. The protocol was immunoSEQ multiplex PCR, while the TCRdb copy is restricted to in-frame clones and leaves out a portion. The sample lists 110,000 to 150,000 clones; roughly 85% were seen once. Sequenced material: PBMCs or T cells enriched from blood (not recorded which). The receptors stem from a man aged 50 to 60 who had recovered from COVID-19.

This clone turned up a few times. The chain carries TRBV4-1 and TRBJ2-2; 7 nucleotides line up with TRBD1. V trimming: 1 base; J trimming: 1 base; junction bases outside the gene matches: 3. The CDR3 has 16 amino acids. CDR1 is MGHRA and CDR2 is YSYEKL in the germline V gene. CDR3 sequence: CASSQGPGGNTGELFF. The CDR3 region has the DNA TGCGCCAGCAGCCAAGGGCCAGGGGGGAACACCGGGGAGCTGTTTTTT.

The rearrangement uses TRBV28 and TRBJ1-4; D gene unclear. Germline V gives CDR1 MDHEN, CDR2 SYDVKM. The CDR3 is 12 residues long. Trimming stripped 1 base from V and 10 bases from J, with 7 bases between. The CDR3 DNA reads TGTGCCAGCAGTTTATACGAGGGAAAACTGTTTTTT. Its translation: CASSLYEGKLFF.

The chain is built from TRBV16 and TRBJ1-3; D is unclear. Trimming took 2 bases from V and 0 from J, leaving 11 bases between them. The CDR3 length is 16 residues. Germline V lookup: CDR1 KGHSY, CDR2 FQNENV. Written as DNA, the CDR3 is TGTGCCAGCAGCCAACCCTCGGGAAGCTCTGGAAACACCATATATTTT. Translated, it gives CASSQPSGSSGNTIYF.

This chain uses TRBV12-3 or TRBV12-4 with TRBJ1-2; 7 bases align to TRBD1. The ends lost 6 bases at V and 7 bases at J; junction bases unmatched: 5. The CDR3 is 12 residues long. Here the CDR3 reads CASSFDRVGYTF. The CDR3 DNA follows: TGTGCCAGCAGCTTCGACAGGGTTGGCTACACCTTC.

The J gene is TRBJ2-1, the V gene TRBV3-1 (or the pseudogene TRBV3-2); TRBD2 is a possible D gene (5 bases). The CDR3 loop spans 16 amino acids. Trimming pared 3 bases from V and 6 bases from J, leaving 18 bases between. The germline V gene has CDR1 LGHDT and CDR2 YNNKEL (reference sequence). The CDR3 loop reads CASSQDSGSLSNEQFF. The CDR3 nucleotides are TGTGCCAGCAGCCAGGATTCGGGGAGTCTCTCCAATGAGCAGTTCTTC.

This sequence joins TRBV20-1 and TRBJ2-2; D is possibly TRBD2 (5 bases). V was clipped by 3 bases and J by 0 bases, with 11 bases between them. CDR3 length equals 15 residues. Germline V gives CDR1 DFQATT, CDR2 SNEGSKA (reference sequence). CDR3 in amino acids: CSASGLEANTGELFF. The CDR3 DNA reads TGCAGTGCTAGTGGCCTGGAGGCGAACACCGGGGAGCTGTTTTTT.

Only one count was recorded for this clone. The CDR3 sequence is CAGDRDGTQYF. As DNA, the CDR3 is TGTGCGGGAGACAGGGACGGGACCCAGTACTTC. The rearrangement joins TRBV30 to TRBJ2-5; TRBD1 agrees at 7 bases. In germline, CDR1 is GTSNPN, CDR2 SVGIG (reference sequence). This CDR3 is 11 amino acids long.

The chain uses TRBV21-1 and TRBJ1-3; TRBD1 reflects the table's D call only, with no check against the DNA. TRBV21-1 is flagged as a pseudogene. The CDR3 extends over 15 amino acids. CDR3 nucleotides: TGTGCCAGCAGCAGGCTCTGGGGCTGGAGAAACACCATATATTTT. Its protein product is CASSRLWGWRNTIYF.

The CDR3 is CASSTDNYEQYF. The CDR3 nucleotides read TGTGCCAGCAGCACAGATAACTACGAGCAGTACTTC. This rearrangement joins TRBV7-9 to TRBJ2-7, with unresolved D. CDR1 SEHNR and CDR2 FQNEAQ come from the germline V gene (reference sequence). Trimming pared 5 bases from V and 3 bases from J, leaving 8 bases between. This CDR3 is built from 12 residues. Drawing the rest from reference TRBV7-9 and TRBJ2-7, the complete variable domain is DTGVSQNPRHKITKRGQNVTFRCDPISEHNRLYWYRQTLGQGPEFLTYFQNEAQLEKSRLLSDRFSAERPKGSFSTLEIQRTEQGDSAMYLCASSTDNYEQYFGPGTRLTVT.

V is TRBV5-1 and J is TRBJ2-3; possibly TRBD1 for D (5 bases). Germline CDR1 and CDR2: SGHRS and YFSETQ. Trimming left V 5 bases short and J 3 bases short, with 10 bases between. This CDR3 is built from 13 residues. CDR3 bases: TGCGCCAGCAGAAGGGGAAGTACAGATACGCAGTATTTT. This encodes CASRRGSTDTQYF.

V and J are TRBV5-6 and TRBJ2-5, with TRBD2 matching over 11 bases. The CDR3 is 16 residues long. Trimming removed 2 bases from V and 1 base from J; junction bases left unmatched: 4. Germline lookup yields CDR1 SGHDT and CDR2 YYEEEE. CDR3 sequence (DNA): TGTGCCAGCAGCTTCAGGACTAGCGGGCCCCAAGAGACCCAGTACTTC. It is translated as CASSFRTSGPQETQYF.

The chain uses TRBV7-2 and TRBJ1-2; TRBD1 is a possible D gene (6 bases). Germline V CDR1 and CDR2: SGHTA, FQGNSA. The CDR3 totals 15 residues. With 5 bases removed from V and 7 bases from J, the gap between germline ends came to 20 bases. CDR3 amino acids: CASSPFRDTTAGYTF. As DNA, the CDR3 is TGTGCCAGCAGCCCCTTCCGGGACACGACCGCTGGCTACACCTTC.

The chain employs TRBV5-1 and TRBJ1-1; 7 nucleotides agree with TRBD1. The V and J ends lost 0 bases and 0 bases, in that order; junction bases with no gene match: 5. In germline, CDR1 is SGHRS, CDR2 YFSETQ. The CDR3 is 16 residues long. Here the CDR3 DNA reads TGCGCCAGCAGCTTGGCCACAGGGGCTATGAACACTGAAGCTTTCTTT. Translating gives CASSLATGAMNTEAFF.

This chain uses TRBV7-2 with TRBJ1-3, with D uncertain. The V end was cut by 5 bases, the J end by 0 bases, with 20 bases between. Germline-derived CDR1 and CDR2 are SGHTA and FQGNSA. CDR3 length: 18 residues. CDR3 loop: CASSPGGSLSRSGNTIYF. In nucleotides, the CDR3 is TGTGCCAGCAGCCCCGGAGGCAGCTTAAGCCGCTCTGGAAACACCATATATTTT. Drawing the rest from reference TRBV7-2 and TRBJ1-3, the complete variable domain is GAGVSQSPSNKVTEKGKDVELRCDPISGHTALYWYRQSLGQGLEFLIYFQGNSAPDKSGLPSDRFSAERTGGSVSTLTIQRTQQEDSAVYLCASSPGGSLSRSGNTIYFGEGSWLTVV.

The chain links TRBV28 to TRBJ2-3; 7 nucleotides match TRBD2. Germline lookup yields CDR1 MDHEN and CDR2 SYDVKM. The CDR3 is 16 amino acids. Trimming at V came to 2 bases and at J to 5 bases, leaving 10 bases not matched to a gene. CDR3 protein: CASSLGLVGSVDTQYF. As DNA, the CDR3 is TGTGCCAGCAGTTTAGGACTAGTGGGATCGGTAGATACGCAGTATTTT.

The chain couples TRBV5-4 to TRBJ1-6, with a weak D call TRBD1 (5 bases). V lost 2 bases, J lost 5 bases, and 20 bases lay in between. Germline values: CDR1 SGHNT, CDR2 YYREEE (reference sequence). The CDR3 is 18 amino acids. The CDR3 region is CASSLFGGGSGDNSPLHF. The CDR3 region has the DNA TGTGCCAGCAGCTTATTTGGAGGTGGTTCGGGGGATAATTCACCCCTCCACTTT.

V usage is TRBV7-2 and J usage is TRBJ1-4; D is unclear. CDR3 size: 15 residues. Trimming pared 2 bases from V and 2 bases from J, leaving 9 bases between. The germline V gene encodes CDR1 SGHTA and CDR2 FQGNSA. The CDR3 sequence is CASSLYSTTNEKLFF. CDR3 nucleotides: TGTGCCAGCAGCTTATACTCTACGACTAATGAAAAACTGTTTTTT.

V is TRBV7-3 and J is TRBJ1-1; possibly TRBD1 for D (5 bases). V was pared by 3 bases and J by 2 bases, with 16 bases between. Germline V gene data show CDR1 as SGHTA and CDR2 as FQGTGA. The CDR3 has 16 residues. The chain's CDR3 is CASSLNPDSYNTEAFF. The CDR3 DNA follows: TGTGCCAGCAGCTTGAACCCCGACAGTTACAACACTGAAGCTTTCTTT.